This T cell receptor beta chain was recorded in a study of T cells in Graves' hyperthyroidism and ophthalmopathy. The V gene lost 5 bases and the J gene lost 4 bases, with 24 bases spanning the gap. Germline assignment: CDR1 MDHEN and CDR2 SYDVKM. This CDR3 contains 17 residues. Researchers took RNA transcripts and amplified the TCR beta CDR3 regions from them. TCR CDR3 underwent first-round RT-PCR with the HTBI primer set. Each CDR3 protein is one row after TCRdb ran MiXCR on the multiplex PCR reads. The table shows fewer than 650,000 distinct CDR3 sequences, with over 12% occurring only once. This clonotype was seen at least ten times.

The rearrangement uses TRBV28 and TRBJ2-7, with TRBD1 as a possible D gene (8 bases). Sequencing was carried out using blood. This clonotype was obtained from a middle-aged woman with Graves' ophthalmopathy. In DNA form, the CDR3 reads TGTGCCAGCAGTCTTATTGCGGGAGCCGGGACAGGATACGAGCAGTACTTC. It is translated as CASSLIAGAGTGYEQYF.